This entry lists 29 T cell receptor beta chains sequenced from one sample in a study of blood T cell repertoires in COVID-19. Using immunoSEQ multiplex PCR, the repertoire was profiled, and TCRdb retains in-frame clones only, with some absent. Of 120,000 or so clones in the sample, roughly four fifths were seen once. What was sequenced was peripheral blood. The receptors shown here come from a human donor in a cohort sampled during active COVID-19.

This chain links TRBV19 with TRBJ2-1; 7 bases agree with TRBD2. Germline V lookup: CDR1 LNHDA, CDR2 SQIVND (reference sequence). With 7 bases clipped from V and 6 bases from J, the junction kept 12 bases outside the gene matches. There are 15 residues in the CDR3. CDR3 amino acids: CASNPRGDPINEQFF. In DNA form, the CDR3 reads TGTGCCAGTAACCCACGGGGGGATCCAATCAATGAGCAGTTCTTC.

This clone showed up just once. The genes are TRBV4-1 and TRBJ1-4; 8 positions match TRBD1. J was trimmed by 7 bases and V by 1 base; bases with no gene match: 8. CDR3 size: 16 residues. Per germline, CDR1 MGHRA and CDR2 YSYEKL. The CDR3 reads CASSQGYRGAGEKLFF. The CDR3 coding sequence is TGCGCCAGCAGCCAAGGTTACAGGGGGGCCGGTGAAAAACTGTTTTTT.

This clone was found a few times. The chain employs TRBV5-6 and TRBJ1-5; D is ambiguous. This CDR3 contains 16 residues. The germline CDR1 and CDR2 sequences are SGHDT and YYEEEE. The V gene lost 4 bases and the J gene lost 3 bases, with 17 bases spanning the gap. As DNA, the CDR3 is TGTGCCAGCAGCGACGCGGCGGGCGGAAACAATCAGCCCCAGCATTTT. It specifies CASSDAAGGNNQPQHF. Full variable domain (remainder filled in from reference TRBV5-6 and TRBJ1-5): DAGVTQSPTHLIKTRGQQVTLRCSPKSGHDTVSWYQQALGQGPQFIFQYYEEEERQRGNFPDRFSGHQFPNYSSELNVNALLLGDSALYLCASSDAAGGNNQPQHFGDGTRLSIL.

DNA of the CDR3: TGTGCCACCAGTGATTCAGGGAACCCCTACGAGCAGTACTTC. Translation gives CATSDSGNPYEQYF. This sequence joins TRBV24-1 and TRBJ2-7; maybe TRBD1 (5 bases). Germline values: CDR1 KGHDR, CDR2 SFDVKD. CDR3 length equals 14 residues. V shed 2 bases and J shed 2 bases, with 9 bases lying between them.

The CDR3 loop is CASSPTTGVHEQYF. CDR3 DNA: TGTGCCAGCTCACCCACGACAGGGGTCCACGAGCAGTACTTC. This chain links TRBV18 with TRBJ2-7; 8 bases fit TRBD1. The CDR3 covers 14 residues. CDR1 is KGHSH and CDR2 is LQKENI in the germline V gene. V lost 3 bases, J lost 5 bases, and 6 bases stayed unmatched.

J is TRBJ2-3 and V is TRBV24-1; possibly TRBD2 for D (5 bases). CDR3 length equals 12 residues. The ends were cut back, 7 bases at V and 7 bases at J, with 11 bases in the middle. CDR1 KGHDR and CDR2 SFDVKD come from the germline V gene. The CDR3 loop reads CATSEGPYTQYF. The CDR3 bases are TGTGCCACCAGCGAGGGTCCGTATACGCAGTATTTT.

This clone was seen just once. The chain is built from TRBV6-5 and TRBJ1-2; D is uncertain. The CDR3 loop spans 15 amino acids. In germline, CDR1 is MNHEY, CDR2 SVGAGI. Trimming removed 4 bases from V and 0 bases from J, with 12 bases in between. CDR3 in amino acids: CASSSRLAANYGYTF. In DNA form, the CDR3 reads TGTGCCAGCAGTTCGCGACTAGCGGCTAACTATGGCTACACCTTC.

Comments on this clone: The same CDR3 is also encoded by other DNA sequences in this sample. This rearrangement joins TRBV12-3 or TRBV12-4 to TRBJ2-7; D unresolved. The CDR3 spans 12 residues. V gave up 3 bases and J gave up 3 bases, with 6 bases separating them. In nucleotides, the CDR3 is TGTGCCAGCAGTTTTGGCAGCTACGAGCAGTACTTC. It yields the protein CASSFGSYEQYF.

The rearrangement joins TRBV10-3 to TRBJ1-1; tentative D call: TRBD1 (6 bases). Per germline, CDR1 ENHRY and CDR2 SYGVKD. The CDR3 loop spans 17 amino acids. With 0 bases removed from V and 8 bases from J, the gap between germline ends came to 22 bases. The chain's CDR3 is CAISESASGPRRGEAFF. The CDR3 region has the DNA TGTGCCATCAGTGAGTCCGCGTCGGGCCCGAGAAGGGGGGAAGCTTTCTTT.

CDR3 loop: CASSPFPGQGTSYEQYF. DNA of the CDR3: TGTGCCAGCTCACCCTTTCCGGGACAGGGGACCTCCTACGAGCAGTACTTC. J is TRBJ2-7 and V is TRBV18, with 10 bases matching TRBD1. CDR1 is KGHSH and CDR2 is LQKENI in the germline V gene. V lost 3 bases to trimming and J lost 0 bases; unmatched junction nucleotides: 8. This CDR3 has 17 residues.

This sequence joins TRBV6-6 and TRBJ2-7, with TRBD1 matching 8 bases. The CDR3 spans 13 residues. Germline V gene data show CDR1 as MNHNY and CDR2 as SVGAGI (reference sequence). V was clipped by 6 bases and J by 5 bases; unmatched bases: 6. As DNA, the CDR3 is TGTGCCAGCAGATACAGGGGGTTTGACGAGCAGTACTTC. Translating it yields CASRYRGFDEQYF.

As to this clone: Relative to the germline gene, one junction end is altered; a read error may explain this. The chain joins TRBV7-7 to TRBJ2-1, with 9 bases fitting TRBD2. This CDR3 comprises 15 residues. Germline CDR1 is SSHAT and CDR2 is FNYEAQ (reference sequence). CDR3 in amino acids: CASSTGTSPYNEQFF. CDR3 DNA: TGTGCTAGCAGTACCGGGACTAGCCCCTACAATGAGCAGTTCTTC. The full variable domain, its missing parts supplied by reference TRBV7-7 and TRBJ2-1, is GAGVSQSPRYKVTKRGQDVTLRCDPISSHATLYWYQQALGQGPEFLTYFNYEAQPDKSGLPSDRFSAERPEGSISTLTIQRTEQRDSAMYRCASSTGTSPYNEQFFGPGTRLTVL.

The CDR3 coding sequence is TGTGCCAGCGGGGCGGAAGAGACCCAGTACTTC. Its protein product is CASGAEETQYF. V gene TRBV6-5 combines with J gene TRBJ2-5, with a tentative D call TRBD1 (5 bases). V was pared by 8 bases and J by 3 bases, with 7 bases between. The CDR3 runs to 11 residues. Germline V lookup: CDR1 MNHEY, CDR2 SVGAGI.

The chain couples TRBV5-6 to TRBJ1-5, with 7 bases fitting TRBD1. The CDR3 is made up of 16 amino acids. J was trimmed by 0 bases and V by 4 bases; bases with no gene match: 7. The germline V gene encodes CDR1 SGHDT and CDR2 YYEEEE. CDR3 in amino acids: CASSTSTGFSNQPQHF. The CDR3 bases are TGTGCCAGCAGCACCTCGACAGGGTTTAGCAATCAGCCCCAGCATTTT. The complete variable domain, with remaining parts taken from reference TRBV5-6 and TRBJ1-5, reads DAGVTQSPTHLIKTRGQQVTLRCSPKSGHDTVSWYQQALGQGPQFIFQYYEEEERQRGNFPDRFSGHQFPNYSSELNVNALLLGDSALYLCASSTSTGFSNQPQHFGDGTRLSIL.

The rearrangement uses TRBV12-3 or TRBV12-4 and TRBJ1-2; D remains ambiguous. The CDR3 has 13 amino acids. V lost 3 bases, J lost 4 bases, and 9 bases lay in between. The DNA for the CDR3 is TGTGCCAGCAGTTTTTCCCAGATCTATGGCTACACCTTC. Protein product: CASSFSQIYGYTF.

This chain connects TRBV7-2 to TRBJ2-6, with 8 bases aligning to TRBD1. V shed 5 bases, J shed 2 bases, and the junction held 8 bases outside the gene matches. This CDR3 is 17 amino acids long. Germline CDR1 is SGHTA and CDR2 is FQGNSA. The CDR3 sequence: CASSTRQGFPGANVLTF. CDR3 nucleotide sequence: TGTGCCAGCAGCACCCGACAGGGGTTCCCTGGGGCCAACGTCCTGACTTTC.

The rearrangement uses TRBV27 and TRBJ1-1; a weak D match, TRBD1 (5 bases). The CDR3 is made up of 14 amino acids. CDR1 and CDR2 (germline): MNHEY, SMNVEV (reference sequence). Between the trimmed V and J ends, which lost 1 base and 5 bases, there was a span of 11 bases. CDR3 sequence: CASSLWAGRTEAFF. The CDR3, as DNA: TGTGCCAGCAGTTTATGGGCAGGGCGGACTGAAGCTTTCTTT.

The chain combines TRBV11-2 with TRBJ2-7; TRBD1 agrees at 7 bases. The germline gives CDR1 SGHAT, CDR2 FQNNGV. The CDR3 totals 13 residues. V was clipped by 5 bases and J by 3 bases; unmatched bases: 4. The CDR3 DNA reads TGTGCCAGCAGCCCTCGGACAGGCTACGAGCAGTACTTC. This sequence encodes CASSPRTGYEQYF.

The chain couples TRBV6-5 to TRBJ1-6; the match to TRBD1 covers 7 bases. V trimming: 6 bases; J trimming: 6 bases; junction bases outside the gene matches: 5. The CDR3 is made up of 14 amino acids. Germline assignment: CDR1 MNHEY and CDR2 SVGAGI. The CDR3 bases are TGTGCCAGCAGACCCGGGACAGCTAATTCACCCCTCCACTTT. Its translation is CASRPGTANSPLHF.

The V gene is TRBV24-1, the J gene TRBJ1-2, with 7 bases that match TRBD1. Germline V gene sequence: CDR1 KGHDR, CDR2 SFDVKD. Losses at the gene ends were 2 bases for V and 2 bases for J; bases not matched to a gene: 1. The CDR3 is made up of 14 amino acids. The chain's CDR3 is CATSDWDRNYGYTF. DNA of the CDR3: TGTGCCACCAGTGATTGGGACAGAAACTATGGCTACACCTTC.

The genes are TRBV5-1 and TRBJ2-3; D uncertain. V lost 0 bases to trimming and J lost 0 bases, with 14 bases between them. This CDR3 comprises 17 residues. Looked up from germline, CDR1 is SGHRS and CDR2 is YFSETQ. The CDR3 nucleotides are TGCGCCAGCAGCTTGGGCGGAATAGCACTTAGCACAGATACGCAGTATTTT. Translated: CASSLGGIALSTDTQYF. Drawing the rest from reference TRBV5-1 and TRBJ2-3, the complete variable domain is KAGVTQTPRYLIKTRGQQVTLSCSPISGHRSVSWYQQTPGQGLQFLFEYFSETQRNKGNFPGRFSGRQFSNSRSEMNVSTLELGDSALYLCASSLGGIALSTDTQYFGPGTRLTVL.

A note on this clone: At the DNA level, this CDR3 is encoded by other sequences in the same sample as well. The chain joins TRBV5-1 to TRBJ2-3; 12 bases map to TRBD2. Germline V gene lookup returns CDR1 SGHRS and CDR2 YFSETQ. The CDR3 is made up of 16 amino acids. The trim removed 0 bases at V and 4 bases at J, leaving 3 bases unmatched. CDR3 amino acids: CASSLVLAGGSDTQYF. DNA for the CDR3: TGCGCCAGCAGCTTGGTCCTAGCGGGGGGGTCAGATACGCAGTATTTT. Full variable domain (missing parts from reference TRBV5-1 and TRBJ2-3): KAGVTQTPRYLIKTRGQQVTLSCSPISGHRSVSWYQQTPGQGLQFLFEYFSETQRNKGNFPGRFSGRQFSNSRSEMNVSTLELGDSALYLCASSLVLAGGSDTQYFGPGTRLTVL.

DNA for the CDR3: TGTGCCAGCAGCTCAGAGGGATATAGCAATCAGCCCCAGCATTTT. It encodes CASSSEGYSNQPQHF. The genes are TRBV7-2 and TRBJ1-5, with unresolved D. Germline CDR1 SGHTA, CDR2 FQGNSA. The CDR3 runs 15 residues. Between the trimmed V and J ends, which lost 4 bases and 0 bases, there was a span of 10 bases.

The chain carries TRBV27 and TRBJ2-7; 7 positions match TRBD2. The CDR3 covers 18 residues. J lost 1 base, V lost 5 bases, and 17 bases had no gene match. The V gene's germline CDR1 is MNHEY and CDR2 SMNVEV (reference sequence). The CDR3 spells CASSLSRQGTGGSYEQYF. In DNA form, the CDR3 reads TGTGCCAGCAGTCTCTCCCGCCAGGGAACCGGGGGGTCCTACGAGCAGTACTTC.

The V call is TRBV5-1, the J call TRBJ2-5; TRBD2 matches 15 bases. Germline assignment: CDR1 SGHRS and CDR2 YFSETQ. This CDR3 contains 15 residues. J gave up 4 bases and V 4 bases, and 2 bases lay outside the gene matches. This CDR3 is CASSKGLAGGETQYF. CDR3 DNA sequence: TGCGCCAGCAGCAAGGGACTAGCGGGAGGAGAGACCCAGTACTTC.

Here the CDR3 reads CASSPIIAGAEFF. Here the CDR3 DNA reads TGCGCCAGCAGCCCTATTATAGCGGGGGCGGAGTTCTTC. The chain has TRBV4-1 and TRBJ2-1, with 9 bases fitting TRBD2. Germline V gives CDR1 MGHRA, CDR2 YSYEKL. Germline trimming cut 4 bases from V and 14 bases from J; bases unmatched to any gene: 9. The CDR3 extends over 13 amino acids.

The chain employs TRBV25-1 and TRBJ1-2, with 7 bases lining up with TRBD1. Germline V gives CDR1 MGHDK, CDR2 SYGVNS. The CDR3 runs 11 residues. Losses at the gene ends were 10 bases for V and 3 bases for J; bases not matched to a gene: 2. The CDR3 region is CATGTDYGYTF. The CDR3, as DNA: TGTGCCACGGGGACAGACTATGGCTACACCTTC.

This chain joins TRBV3-1 (or the pseudogene TRBV3-2) and TRBJ2-6; D unresolved. Germline V gives CDR1 LGHDT, CDR2 YNNKEL (reference sequence). The CDR3 covers 16 residues. The V gene lost 4 bases and the J gene lost 2 bases, with 12 bases spanning the gap. CDR3 loop: CASSPAPAAGANVLTF. The CDR3 nucleotides are TGTGCCAGCAGCCCGGCTCCGGCGGCTGGGGCCAACGTCCTGACTTTC.

This clone was picked up a small number of times. V is TRBV6-1 and J is TRBJ1-2; TRBD1 matches at 8 bases. Per the germline V gene, CDR1 is MNHNS and CDR2 is SASEGT. J was trimmed by 2 bases and V by 3 bases; bases with no gene match: 8. This CDR3 region has 16 residues. The CDR3 is CASSDRPGQVNYGYTF. As DNA, the CDR3 is TGTGCCAGCAGTGACCGGCCGGGACAGGTGAACTATGGCTACACCTTC.